These 22 T cell receptor beta chains came from one sample sequenced in a study of spatial heterogeneity in lung cancer (dated by TCRdb to the late 2010s). General findings and caveats noted by the study authors: The tumor nonsynonymous mutation count correlated with the number of expanded intratumoral alpha and beta TCRs.

The library was produced with 5' RACE. The instrument was a NextSeq 500. TCRdb reprocessing: public reads trimmed at Q25 with fastp, clones called with MiXCR, in-frame beta chains kept. CDR3 protein sequences are deduplicated, and each keeps its most common genes and DNA. Here the sample has roughly 4,600 distinct CDR3 sequences; approximately 9.1% occur a single time. The ten most abundant clones make up around 33% of the sample. The sample's time point label is to be understood as: sample taken at primary tumor resection. No antigens are known for them. The source material was lung tumor tissue, sampled at surgery. The receptors here all came from a male donor with early-stage non-small cell lung cancer.

About this clonotype: One end of the junction varies from germline; a read error may be responsible. This rearrangement joins TRBV7-9 to TRBJ2-2; maybe TRBD1 (6 bases). This CDR3 spans 17 amino acids. Germline-derived CDR1 and CDR2 are SEHNR and FQNEAQ (reference sequence). CDR3 coding DNA: TGTGCCAGCAGCTTACCTCCGGGACACGCGAACACTGGGGAGCTGTTTTTT. It yields the protein CASSLPPGHANTGELFF.

This clonotype was seen ten or more times. The rearrangement uses TRBV12-3 or TRBV12-4 and TRBJ2-2; TRBD2 might be the D (5 bases). Trimming left V 5 bases short and J 1 base short, with 14 bases between. CDR3 length equals 16 residues. The CDR3: CASSREQLLNTGELFF. The CDR3 nucleotides are TGTGCCAGCAGTCGGGAACAACTATTGAACACCGGGGAGCTGTTTTTT.

This clonotype was counted many times. The chain has TRBV7-9 and TRBJ1-5; D uncertain. The CDR3 sequence is 15 residues long. Germline V CDR1 and CDR2: SEHNR, FQNEAQ (reference sequence). Trimming left V 1 base short and J 4 bases short, with 11 bases between. The CDR3 bases are TGTGCCAGCAGCTTAGACGGCAGGAGAAATCAGCCCCAGCATTTT. It yields the protein CASSLDGRRNQPQHF.

By share of the sample, this clonotype is medium-sized. The rearrangement links TRBV12-3 or TRBV12-4 to TRBJ2-3; no clear D. The CDR3 is made up of 12 amino acids. V was trimmed by 6 bases and J by 5 bases, leaving 9 bases between them. The CDR3 reads CASSNRIDTQYF. For the CDR3, the DNA is TGTGCCAGCAGCAACAGAATAGATACGCAGTATTTT.

This clonotype occurred many times. J is TRBJ2-6 and V is TRBV3-1; D is uncertain. Per germline, CDR1 LGHDT and CDR2 YNNKEL (reference sequence). Trimming stripped 6 bases from V and 1 base from J, with 22 bases between. The CDR3 runs 19 residues. The CDR3 nucleotides read TGTGCCAGCAGTCCACTCCTCCGGTTGTCGATATCTGGGGCCAACGTCCTGACTTTC. This gives the protein CASSPLLRLSISGANVLTF.

The rearrangement joins TRBV2 to TRBJ1-2; 7 nucleotides line up with TRBD1. J lost 2 bases, V lost 3 bases, and 3 bases had no gene match. The CDR3 covers 14 residues. CDR1 and CDR2 from the germline V gene are SNHLY and FYNNEI. The CDR3 region has the DNA TGTGCCAGCAGTGAGAGGACAGGAAACTATGGCTACACCTTC. Its protein is CASSERTGNYGYTF.

This clonotype was observed many times. The J gene is TRBJ1-6, the V gene TRBV7-9, with 11 nucleotides matching TRBD1. This CDR3 spans 17 amino acids. Trimming removed 5 bases from V and 9 bases from J; junction bases left unmatched: 12. The germline CDR1 and CDR2 sequences are SEHNR and FQNEAQ (reference sequence). CDR3: CASSIQRTGGASSPLHF. CDR3 nucleotides: TGTGCCAGCAGCATTCAGCGGACAGGGGGCGCCTCTTCACCCCTCCACTTT.

By sample fraction, this clonotype is medium-sized. The gene calls are TRBV6-1 and TRBJ2-5, with 7 bases fitting TRBD1. In germline, CDR1 is MNHNS, CDR2 SASEGT. This CDR3 has 14 amino acids. V shed 5 bases, J shed 4 bases, and the junction held 7 bases outside the gene matches. The CDR3 protein is CASSRGGQAETQYF. The CDR3, as DNA: TGTGCCAGCAGTAGAGGAGGACAGGCAGAGACCCAGTACTTC.

By sample share, this clonotype is large. The rearrangement joins TRBV29-1 to TRBJ2-7; 7 nucleotides match TRBD2. Germline V gene data show CDR1 as SQVTM and CDR2 as ANQGSEA. The V segment lost 3 bases and the J segment 2 bases; nucleotides outside the gene matches: 4. CDR3 length: 13 residues. This CDR3 is CSVEGGTTYEQYF. In DNA, the CDR3 is TGCAGCGTTGAGGGAGGGACTACCTACGAGCAGTACTTC.

The chain has TRBV5-6 and TRBJ2-5, with 11 positions matching TRBD1. Looked up from germline, CDR1 is SGHDT and CDR2 is YYEEEE. The CDR3 sequence is 15 residues long. V shed 4 bases, J shed 2 bases, and the junction held 4 bases outside the gene matches. The DNA of the CDR3 is TGTGCCAGCAGCCCCCGGGACAGGGGGCAAGAGACCCAGTACTTC. This translates into CASSPRDRGQETQYF.

This clonotype was observed many times. The CDR3 loop reads CASSYSLGLQESGYTF. In nucleotides, the CDR3 is TGTGCCAGCAGTTACTCTCTGGGACTCCAGGAATCTGGCTACACCTTC. The rearrangement uses TRBV6-6 and TRBJ1-2, with D maybe TRBD1 (5 bases). The CDR3 totals 16 residues. V was pared by 0 bases and J by 7 bases, with 18 bases between. Germline CDR1 reads MNHNY; CDR2 reads SVGAGI (reference sequence).

This clonotype has more than one count but fewer than ten. DNA for the CDR3: TGCGCCAGCAGTCGTACACAGAACACCGGGGAGCTGTTTTTT. It specifies CASSRTQNTGELFF. This sequence joins TRBV5-1 and TRBJ2-2, with D unclear. The CDR3 runs to 14 residues. Deletions cut 5 bases from V and 1 base from J, with 9 bases between. Germline V gene lookup returns CDR1 SGHRS and CDR2 YFSETQ.

This clonotype is medium-sized. This rearrangement joins TRBV7-3 to TRBJ2-2; D uncertain. This CDR3 has 13 residues. Trimming removed 5 bases from V and 6 bases from J, with 10 bases in between. Per the germline V gene, CDR1 is SGHTA and CDR2 is FQGTGA. Here the CDR3 reads CASSPGGAGELFF. DNA for the CDR3: TGTGCCAGCAGCCCGGGTGGGGCCGGGGAGCTGTTTTTT.

This clonotype is labeled as medium-sized (0.01 to 0.1%). The rearrangement uses TRBV28 and TRBJ1-4; D is ambiguous. V dropped 5 bases and J dropped 10 bases, with 11 bases sitting between them. The CDR3 sequence is 12 residues long. Germline V gene lookup returns CDR1 MDHEN and CDR2 SYDVKM. This CDR3 reads CASSPPRGKLFF. Here the CDR3 DNA reads TGTGCCAGCAGTCCACCCCGGGGAAAACTGTTTTTT. The variable domain in full, completed from reference TRBV28 and TRBJ1-4, reads DVKVTQSSRYLVKRTGEKVFLECVQDMDHENMFWYRQDPGLGLRLIYFSYDVKMKEKGDIPEGYSVSREKKERFSLILESASTNQTSMYLCASSPPRGKLFFGSGTQLSVL.

This clonotype was counted at least ten times. J is TRBJ2-1 and V is TRBV21-1; the tabulated D call, TRBD2, remains unverified against the DNA. TRBV21-1 is termed a pseudogene. This CDR3 is 16 amino acids long. The CDR3: CASSKGAGGPYNEQFF. DNA of the CDR3: TGTGCCAGCAGCAAAGGTGCGGGAGGGCCCTACAATGAGCAGTTCTTC.

By share, this clonotype ranks as medium-sized. V and J are TRBV24-1 and TRBJ2-2, with 8 positions matching TRBD1. V shed 6 bases, J shed 1 base, and the junction held 6 bases outside the gene matches. The CDR3 length is 16 residues. CDR1 KGHDR and CDR2 SFDVKD come from the germline V gene. In DNA, the CDR3 is TGTGCCACCAGTCCCAGGGGGACAGGGAACACCGGGGAGCTGTTTTTT. It is translated as CATSPRGTGNTGELFF.

In its sample, this clonotype is medium-sized (0.01 to 0.1%). This chain links TRBV5-1 with TRBJ2-1, with 9 bases that match TRBD1. CDR1 is SGHRS, CDR2 YFSETQ, per germline. V shed 4 bases and J 8 bases; nucleotides not matched to a gene: 4. The CDR3 consists of 13 residues. CDR3 region: CASSGTGKDEQFF. CDR3 DNA sequence: TGCGCCAGCAGCGGGACAGGGAAAGATGAGCAGTTCTTC.

This clonotype was detected ten times or more. The rearrangement joins TRBV28 to TRBJ2-3; D not resolved. Trimming cost V 4 bases and J 7 bases, with 9 bases left between them. CDR1 is MDHEN and CDR2 is SYDVKM in the germline V gene. This CDR3 has 12 amino acids. The CDR3, as DNA: TGTGCCAGCAGTTCCACAGAAAATACGCAGTATTTT. Its translation: CASSSTENTQYF.

This clonotype was seen more than once but under ten times. CDR3 region: CSGATPYEKLFF. The CDR3, as DNA: TGCAGCGGTGCCACGCCGTATGAAAAACTGTTTTTT. The J gene is TRBJ1-4, the V gene TRBV29-1; D ambiguous. The germline V and J ends were trimmed by 7 bases and 6 bases, with 12 bases remaining between them. The CDR3 has 12 residues. Germline V gene lookup returns CDR1 SQVTM and CDR2 ANQGSEA. The complete variable domain, with remaining parts taken from reference TRBV29-1 and TRBJ1-4, reads SAVISQKPSRDICQRGTSLTIQCQVDSQVTMMFWYRQQPGQSLTLIATANQGSEATYESGFVIDKFPISRPNLTFSTLTVSNMSPEDSSIYLCSGATPYEKLFFGSGTQLSVL.

Ten or more counts support this clonotype. The chain has TRBV11-2 and TRBJ2-5; 8 bases fit TRBD1. J lost 5 bases, V lost 7 bases, and 3 bases had no gene match. CDR3 size: 12 residues. Germline V CDR1 and CDR2: SGHAT, FQNNGV. The CDR3 is CASTTGVETQYF. CDR3 bases: TGTGCCAGCACGACAGGGGTGGAGACCCAGTACTTC.

This clonotype is medium-sized (0.01 to 0.1%). The V gene is TRBV7-8, the J gene TRBJ2-3; no clear D gene. Between the trimmed V and J ends, which lost 4 bases and 8 bases, there was a span of 7 bases. The germline V gene encodes CDR1 SGHVS and CDR2 FQNEAQ. The CDR3 extends over 11 amino acids. In DNA form, the CDR3 reads TGTGCCAGCAGCTCCATGGGTACGCAGTATTTT. Protein product: CASSSMGTQYF.

Relative to its sample, this clonotype is medium-sized. The V call is TRBV20-1, the J call TRBJ1-1; D remains ambiguous. Trimming took 0 bases from V and 8 from J, leaving 10 bases between them. Germline V CDR1 and CDR2: DFQATT, SNEGSKA (reference sequence). The CDR3 contains 12 residues. CDR3 amino acids: CSARDETAEAFF. CDR3 nucleotides: TGCAGTGCTAGAGATGAGACCGCGGAAGCTTTCTTT.